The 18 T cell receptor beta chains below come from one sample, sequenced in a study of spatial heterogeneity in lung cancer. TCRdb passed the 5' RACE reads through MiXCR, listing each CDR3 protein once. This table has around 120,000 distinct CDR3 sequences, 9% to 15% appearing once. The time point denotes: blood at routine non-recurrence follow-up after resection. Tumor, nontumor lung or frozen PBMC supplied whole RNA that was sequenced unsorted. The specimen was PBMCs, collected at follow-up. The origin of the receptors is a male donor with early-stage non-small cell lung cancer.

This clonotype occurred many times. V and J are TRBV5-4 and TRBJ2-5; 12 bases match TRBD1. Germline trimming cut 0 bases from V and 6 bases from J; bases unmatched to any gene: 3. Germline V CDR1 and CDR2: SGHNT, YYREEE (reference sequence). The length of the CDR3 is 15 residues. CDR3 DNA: TGTGCCAGCAGCTTGGAGGGACAGGGGGCCCAGACCCAGTACTTC. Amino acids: CASSLEGQGAQTQYF.

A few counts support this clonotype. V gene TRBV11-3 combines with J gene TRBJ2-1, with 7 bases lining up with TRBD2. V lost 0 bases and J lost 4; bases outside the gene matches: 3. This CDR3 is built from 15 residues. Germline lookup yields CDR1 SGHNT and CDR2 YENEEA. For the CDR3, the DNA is TGTGCCAGCAGCTTAGAAGGCGGGGGTTACAATGAGCAGTTCTTC. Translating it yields CASSLEGGGYNEQFF.

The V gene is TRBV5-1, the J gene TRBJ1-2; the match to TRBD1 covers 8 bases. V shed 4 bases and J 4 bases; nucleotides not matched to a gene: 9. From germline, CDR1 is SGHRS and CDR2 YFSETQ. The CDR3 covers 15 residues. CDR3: CASSQAGGTGYGYTF. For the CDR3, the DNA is TGCGCCAGCAGCCAAGCAGGGGGCACGGGCTATGGCTACACCTTC.

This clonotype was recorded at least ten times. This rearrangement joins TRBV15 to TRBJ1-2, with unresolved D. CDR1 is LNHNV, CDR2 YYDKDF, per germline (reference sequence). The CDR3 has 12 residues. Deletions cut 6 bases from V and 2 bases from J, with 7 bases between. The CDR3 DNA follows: TGTGCCACCAGGAGTACGAACTATGGCTACACCTTC. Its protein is CATRSTNYGYTF.

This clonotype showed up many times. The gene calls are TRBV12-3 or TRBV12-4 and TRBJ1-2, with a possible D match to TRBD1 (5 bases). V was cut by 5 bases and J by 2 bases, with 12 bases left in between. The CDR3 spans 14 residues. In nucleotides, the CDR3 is TGTGCCAGCAGTGCCAAGACAGCCAACTATGGCTACACCTTC. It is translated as CASSAKTANYGYTF.

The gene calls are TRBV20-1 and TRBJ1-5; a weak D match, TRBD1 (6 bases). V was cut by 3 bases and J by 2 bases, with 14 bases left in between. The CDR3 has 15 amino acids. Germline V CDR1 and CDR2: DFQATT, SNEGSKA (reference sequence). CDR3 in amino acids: CSARKFEGGNQPQHF. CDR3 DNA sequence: TGCAGTGCTAGGAAATTTGAGGGGGGCAATCAGCCCCAGCATTTT.

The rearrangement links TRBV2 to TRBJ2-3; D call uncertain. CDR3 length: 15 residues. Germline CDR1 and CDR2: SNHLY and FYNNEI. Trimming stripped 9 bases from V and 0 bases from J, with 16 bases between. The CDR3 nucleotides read TGTGCCAGGCAAAGTCGGTCAGCTAGCACAGATACGCAGTATTTT. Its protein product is CARQSRSASTDTQYF. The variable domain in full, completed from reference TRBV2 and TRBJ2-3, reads EPEVTQTPSHQVTQMGQEVILRCVPISNHLYFYWYRQILGQKVEFLVSFYNNEISEKSEIFDDQFSVERPDGSNFTLKIRSTKLEDSAMYFCARQSRSASTDTQYFGPGTRLTVL.

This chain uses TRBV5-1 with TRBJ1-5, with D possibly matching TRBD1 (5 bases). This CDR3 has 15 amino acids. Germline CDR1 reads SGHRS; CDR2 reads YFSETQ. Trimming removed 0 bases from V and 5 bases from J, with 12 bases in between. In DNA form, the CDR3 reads TGCGCCAGCAGCTTGGAGGGCAGGGCGGATCAGCCCCAGCATTTT. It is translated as CASSLEGRADQPQHF.

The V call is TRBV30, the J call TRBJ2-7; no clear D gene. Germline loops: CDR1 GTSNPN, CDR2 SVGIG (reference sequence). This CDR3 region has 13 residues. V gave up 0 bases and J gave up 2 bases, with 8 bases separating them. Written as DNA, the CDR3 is TGTGCCTGGAGTGTAGCACAGACCTACGAGCAGTACTTC. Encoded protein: CAWSVAQTYEQYF. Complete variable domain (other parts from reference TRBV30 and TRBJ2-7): SQTIHQWPATLVQPVGSPLSLECTVEGTSNPNLYWYRQAAGRGLQLLFYSVGIGQISSEVPQNLSASRPQDRQFILSSKKLLLSDSGFYLCAWSVAQTYEQYFGPGTRLTVT.

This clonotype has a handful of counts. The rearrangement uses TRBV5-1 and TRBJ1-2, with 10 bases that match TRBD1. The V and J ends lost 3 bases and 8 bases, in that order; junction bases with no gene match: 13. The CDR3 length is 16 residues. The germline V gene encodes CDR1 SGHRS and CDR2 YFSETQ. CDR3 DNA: TGCGCCAGCAGCTCGCCGGGACAGGGGATGACGCGGGGCTACACCTTC. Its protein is CASSSPGQGMTRGYTF.

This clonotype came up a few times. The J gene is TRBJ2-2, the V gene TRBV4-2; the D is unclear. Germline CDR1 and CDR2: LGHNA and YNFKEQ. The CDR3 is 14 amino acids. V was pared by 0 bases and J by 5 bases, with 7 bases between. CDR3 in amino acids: CASSQDSRTGELFF. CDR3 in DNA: TGTGCCAGCAGCCAAGATTCGCGGACCGGGGAGCTGTTTTTT.

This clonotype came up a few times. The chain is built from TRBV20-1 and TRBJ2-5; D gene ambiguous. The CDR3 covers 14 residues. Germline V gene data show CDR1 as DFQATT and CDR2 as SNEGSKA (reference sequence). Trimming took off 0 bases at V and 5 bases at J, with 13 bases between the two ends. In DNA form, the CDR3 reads TGCAGTGCTAGAGATTTCGGGCTCGCCGAGACCCAGTACTTC. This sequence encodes CSARDFGLAETQYF.

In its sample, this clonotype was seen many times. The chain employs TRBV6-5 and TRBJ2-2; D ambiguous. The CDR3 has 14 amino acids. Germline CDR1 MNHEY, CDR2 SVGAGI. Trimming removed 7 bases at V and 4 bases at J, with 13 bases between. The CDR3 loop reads CASKSGSGTGELFF. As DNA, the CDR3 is TGTGCCAGCAAATCTGGGTCAGGCACCGGGGAGCTGTTTTTT.

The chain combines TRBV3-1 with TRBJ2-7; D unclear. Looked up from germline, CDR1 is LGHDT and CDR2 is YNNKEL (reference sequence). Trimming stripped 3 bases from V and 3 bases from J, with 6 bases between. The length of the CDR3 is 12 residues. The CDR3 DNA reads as TGTGCCAGCAGCCATCCCAACTACGAGCAGTACTTC. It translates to CASSHPNYEQYF.

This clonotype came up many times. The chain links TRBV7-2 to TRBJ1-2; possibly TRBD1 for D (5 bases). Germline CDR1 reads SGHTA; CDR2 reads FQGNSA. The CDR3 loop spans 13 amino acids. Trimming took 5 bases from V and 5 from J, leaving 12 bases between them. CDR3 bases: TGTGCCAGCAGCCCAGGGACGGAATATGGCTACACCTTC. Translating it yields CASSPGTEYGYTF.

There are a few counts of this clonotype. The CDR3 sequence is CATGGGYNEQFF. As DNA, the CDR3 is TGTGCCACGGGCGGGGGCTACAATGAGCAGTTCTTC. The J gene is TRBJ2-1, the V gene TRBV28, with 7 nucleotides matching TRBD2. This CDR3 contains 12 residues. J lost 3 bases, V lost 10 bases, and 3 bases had no gene match. Germline assignment: CDR1 MDHEN and CDR2 SYDVKM.

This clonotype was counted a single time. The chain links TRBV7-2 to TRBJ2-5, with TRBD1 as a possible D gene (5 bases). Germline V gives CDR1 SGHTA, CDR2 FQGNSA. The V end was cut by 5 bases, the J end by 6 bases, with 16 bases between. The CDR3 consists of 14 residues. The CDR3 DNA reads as TGTGCCAGCAGCCAAATGGCAGGGATCAAGACCCAGTACTTC. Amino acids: CASSQMAGIKTQYF.

The CDR3 protein is CATSRDRYNEQFF. In nucleotides, the CDR3 is TGTGCCACCAGCAGAGACCGGTACAATGAGCAGTTCTTC. The chain employs TRBV15 and TRBJ2-1; D is uncertain. The V gene's germline CDR1 is LNHNV and CDR2 YYDKDF (reference sequence). The CDR3 is made up of 13 amino acids. Trimming took off 0 bases at V and 4 bases at J, with 4 bases between the two ends. The whole variable domain, remainder taken from reference TRBV15 and TRBJ2-1, is DAMVIQNPRYQVTQFGKPVTLSCSQTLNHNVMYWYQQKSSQAPKLLFHYYDKDFNNEADTPDNFQSRRPNTSFCFLDIRSPGLGDTAMYLCATSRDRYNEQFFGPGTRLTVL.